Listed here are 18 T cell receptor beta chains from one sample, sequenced in a study of cytomegalovirus exposure and HLA in healthy donors. This PCR relied on a set of 60 Vbeta primers and 13 Jbeta primers. Sequencing used immunoSEQ multiplex PCR; TCRdb keeps in-frame clones, though not all of them. This repertoire shows around 190,000 clones, about four fifths found once; its top ten account for about 1.1%. What was sequenced was PBMCs. The receptors stem from a woman aged 40 to 50 in good health and CMV-seronegative.

This chain connects TRBV19 to TRBJ1-2; 8 nucleotides agree with TRBD1. After removal of 8 bases from V and 4 bases from J, the junction contained 15 bases not matched to a gene. Per the germline V gene, CDR1 is LNHDA and CDR2 is SQIVND (reference sequence). The CDR3 is made up of 16 amino acids. The CDR3 sequence is CASSTRQGTPTYGYTF. The CDR3, as DNA: TGTGCCAGTTCTACTAGACAGGGGACTCCCACCTATGGCTACACCTTC.

V is TRBV5-1 and J is TRBJ2-5, with D possibly being TRBD1 (5 bases). This CDR3 is built from 15 residues. V was shortened by 3 bases and J by 2 bases, with 14 bases between the two germline ends. Germline assignment: CDR1 SGHRS and CDR2 YFSETQ. CDR3 nucleotide sequence: TGCGCCAGCAGCTCCGGACAATTTCCTCAAGAGACCCAGTACTTC. It yields the protein CASSSGQFPQETQYF.

The chain uses TRBV27 and TRBJ2-2; tentative D call: TRBD1 (5 bases). V was shortened by 8 bases and J by 1 base, with 14 bases between the two germline ends. The germline V gene encodes CDR1 MNHEY and CDR2 SMNVEV (reference sequence). There are 15 residues in the CDR3. This chain's CDR3 is CASCLGQGNTGELFF. CDR3 nucleotides: TGTGCCAGCTGCCTGGGGCAGGGGAACACCGGGGAGCTGTTTTTT.

The rearrangement uses TRBV4-1 and TRBJ1-3; tentative D call: TRBD1 (5 bases). The CDR3 runs 16 residues. Trimming left V 5 bases short and J 4 bases short, with 18 bases between. CDR1 and CDR2 from the germline V gene are MGHRA and YSYEKL. The DNA of the CDR3 is TGCGCCAGCAGCTTACAGGCCGGGCTCGGAGGAAACACCATATATTTT. Translation gives CASSLQAGLGGNTIYF.

The DNA for the CDR3 is TGTGCCACCAGCAGAGATCCAGGGGGCAATCAGCCCCAGCATTTT. This sequence encodes CATSRDPGGNQPQHF. The V and J genes are TRBV15 and TRBJ1-5; D is perhaps TRBD1 (6 bases). This CDR3 comprises 15 residues. The V end lost 0 bases, the J end lost 2 bases, and 8 bases lay between the germline ends. CDR1 is LNHNV and CDR2 is YYDKDF in the germline V gene (reference sequence).

V gene TRBV9 combines with J gene TRBJ2-2, with unresolved D. From germline, CDR1 is SGDLS and CDR2 YYNGEE. Trimming pared 5 bases from V and 3 bases from J, leaving 11 bases between. The CDR3 is 14 residues long. This CDR3 is CASRLSQDTGELFF. DNA for the CDR3: TGTGCCAGCAGACTATCCCAAGACACCGGGGAGCTGTTTTTT.

V and J are TRBV29-1 and TRBJ2-7; D is uncertain. Trimming cost V 6 bases and J 0 bases, with 12 bases left between them. Germline V gives CDR1 SQVTM, CDR2 ANQGSEA. The CDR3 contains 13 residues. CDR3 protein: CSVVVANSYEQYF. CDR3 bases: TGCAGCGTCGTAGTTGCGAACTCCTACGAGCAGTACTTC.

The gene calls are TRBV4-1 and TRBJ2-6; D call uncertain. This CDR3 contains 18 residues. Germline V CDR1 and CDR2: MGHRA, YSYEKL. V was trimmed by 2 bases and J by 2 bases, leaving 16 bases between them. The CDR3 reads CASSQTPSPVTGANVLTF. In DNA form, the CDR3 reads TGCGCCAGCAGCCAAACCCCTTCCCCGGTTACTGGGGCCAACGTCCTGACTTTC.

In its sample, this clone was seen once. The rearrangement links TRBV4-1 to TRBJ1-4, with TRBD1 as a possible D gene (6 bases). CDR1 is MGHRA, CDR2 YSYEKL, per germline. V shed 1 base and J shed 2 bases, with 11 bases lying between them. This CDR3 region has 16 residues. In DNA form, the CDR3 reads TGCGCCAGCAGCCAAGGGGGGCAGGTTACTAATGAAAAACTGTTTTTT. Protein product: CASSQGGQVTNEKLFF.

The gene calls are TRBV30 and TRBJ1-5; D might be TRBD1 (5 bases). The CDR3 covers 13 residues. Germline CDR1 is GTSNPN and CDR2 is SVGIG (reference sequence). V was clipped by 2 bases and J by 7 bases, with 12 bases between them. This CDR3 reads CAWSPQGGQPQHF. CDR3 nucleotides: TGTGCCTGGAGTCCCCAGGGAGGGCAGCCCCAGCATTTT.

Only a few counts were recorded for this clone. The CDR3 bases are TGTGCCTGGGGGAGAGGGACAGGGAGTACAGATACGCAGTATTTT. Its protein is CAWGRGTGSTDTQYF. V gene TRBV30 combines with J gene TRBJ2-3; 9 bases line up with TRBD1. The germline V gene has CDR1 GTSNPN and CDR2 SVGIG (reference sequence). The V gene end was trimmed by 5 bases and the J gene end by 3 bases; junction bases not matched to a gene: 9. CDR3 size: 15 residues.

This sequence joins TRBV9 and TRBJ1-2, with 9 nucleotides matching TRBD1. The V gene end was trimmed by 4 bases and the J gene end by 7 bases; junction bases not matched to a gene: 8. The CDR3 spans 14 residues. Germline CDR1 is SGDLS and CDR2 is YYNGEE. The CDR3 is CASSMNRGQGGYTF. CDR3 DNA: TGTGCCAGCAGCATGAACAGGGGGCAAGGTGGCTACACCTTC. Together with reference TRBV9 and TRBJ1-2, the CDR3 gives the full variable domain: DSGVTQTPKHLITATGQRVTLRCSPRSGDLSVYWYQQSLDQGLQFLIQYYNGEERAKGNILERFSAQQFPDLHSELNLSSLELGDSALYFCASSMNRGQGGYTFGSGTRLTVV.

The V and J genes are TRBV7-3 and TRBJ2-7; TRBD2 matches at 9 bases. V gave up 5 bases and J gave up 7 bases; unmatched junction bases: 18. Germline V gives CDR1 SGHTA, CDR2 FQGTGA. This CDR3 comprises 17 residues. CDR3 in amino acids: CASSVLPVSGSAREQYF. For the CDR3, the DNA is TGTGCCAGCAGCGTACTTCCTGTTAGCGGGAGTGCAAGGGAGCAGTACTTC.

The chain links TRBV7-2 to TRBJ1-2, with D uncertain. The CDR3 has 16 residues. V was clipped by 6 bases and J by 4 bases, with 21 bases between them. The V gene's germline CDR1 is SGHTA and CDR2 FQGNSA. CDR3: CASSPRVPFYFYGYTF. DNA for the CDR3: TGTGCCAGCAGTCCCCGGGTTCCGTTCTACTTCTATGGCTACACCTTC.

The genes are TRBV27 and TRBJ2-2; D might be TRBD2 (5 bases). The CDR3 is made up of 13 amino acids. V lost 2 bases and J 7 bases, leaving 8 bases between the germline ends. Germline loops: CDR1 MNHEY, CDR2 SMNVEV (reference sequence). The CDR3 reads CASSLLGSGELFF. The CDR3 DNA reads as TGTGCCAGCAGTTTACTGGGGAGCGGGGAGCTGTTTTTT.

The V and J genes are TRBV25-1 and TRBJ1-5; D uncertain. Germline CDR1 MGHDK, CDR2 SYGVNS. V dropped 7 bases and J dropped 2 bases, with 21 bases sitting between them. CDR3 length: 17 amino acids. The CDR3 DNA is TGTGCCAGCACTTCGACGCAGGTTCCCGGGGGCAATCAGCCCCAGCATTTT. Translating it yields CASTSTQVPGGNQPQHF.

The chain recombines TRBV27 with TRBJ2-5, with 9 bases aligning to TRBD1. The V gene end was trimmed by 5 bases and the J gene end by 2 bases; junction bases not matched to a gene: 9. CDR1 and CDR2 (germline): MNHEY, SMNVEV (reference sequence). This CDR3 has 16 residues. The CDR3 nucleotides are TGTGCCAGCAGTCCACCGGGACAGGGAATTCAAGAGACCCAGTACTTC. Encoded protein: CASSPPGQGIQETQYF.

The chain links TRBV20-1 to TRBJ1-4, with no clear D. The CDR3 has 11 amino acids. Trimming shortened V by 0 bases and J by 8 bases, and 4 bases separated the two germline ends. Germline V gene sequence: CDR1 DFQATT, CDR2 SNEGSKA (reference sequence). This CDR3 is CSARDREKLFF. The CDR3 DNA follows: TGCAGTGCTAGAGATCGGGAAAAACTGTTTTTT.